These T cell receptor beta chains were read from a single sample in a study of control samples from healthy donors and cancer patients. Clones were read by immunoSEQ multiplex PCR, and TCRdb kept only the in-frame ones, dropping some. The sample yields around 100,000 clones, approximately 90% seen once. Sequenced input: blood. The receptor source for this set is a woman in her late teens or twenties in good health. Each CDR3 is given with its conserved first and last residue. The D gene is left open where the match is weak. Not all rows give a size; the values are once, few, many and, for expanded clones, a class.

>few|TRBJ2-2|NA|16|TRBV5-1
CASSPLAGMNTGELFF
TGCGCCAGCAGCCCTCTGGCAGGCATGAACACCGGGGAGCTGTTTTTT
>once|TRBJ2-5|TRBD2|16|TRBV5-1
CASSLYGGASSETQYF
TGCGCCAGCAGCTTGTACGGGGGGGCCTCGAGCGAGACCCAGTACTTC
>NA|TRBJ1-5|TRBD1|15|TRBV6-7
CASSYDRGLYQPQHF
TGTGCCAGCAGTTACGACAGGGGGTTGTATCAGCCCCAGCATTTT
>NA|TRBJ2-5|NA|14|TRBV18
CASSPTRPQETQYF
TGTGCCAGCTCACCCACCCGACCCCAAGAGACCCAGTACTTC
>NA|TRBJ1-1|NA|13|TRBV12-5
CASGSDLNTEAFF
TGTGCTAGTGGTTCGGACCTCAACACTGAAGCTTTCTTT
>NA|TRBJ1-1|NA|18|TRBV3-1/TRBV3-2
CASSQDSPVAHFYTEAFF
TGTGCCAGCAGCCAAGATAGTCCGGTGGCGCACTTTTACACTGAAGCTTTCTTT
>NA|TRBJ2-1|NA|16|TRBV9
CASNLPRQSAYNEQFF
TGTGCCAGCAACCTCCCCCGGCAATCAGCCTACAATGAGCAGTTCTTC
>NA|TRBJ2-7|TRBD1|12|TRBV5-4
CASSRDSDEQYF
TGTGCCAGCAGTCGGGACAGCGACGAGCAGTACTTC
>NA|TRBJ1-3|TRBD1|14|TRBV7-8
CASSPTGAGNTIYF
TGTGCCAGCAGCCCCACAGGGGCTGGAAACACCATATATTTT
>NA|TRBJ1-3|NA|14|TRBV6-5
CATEERETGNTIYF
TGTGCCACTGAAGAAAGGGAAACTGGAAACACCATATATTTT
>NA|TRBJ2-2|NA|14|TRBV25-1
CASSEWIAPGELFF
TGTGCCAGCAGTGAATGGATAGCGCCCGGGGAGCTGTTTTTT
>NA|TRBJ2-7|NA|16|TRBV5-8
CASSPDLGGVSYEQYF
TGTGCCAGCAGCCCCGATTTGGGGGGTGTCTCCTACGAGCAGTACTTC
>NA|TRBJ1-5|NA|16|TRBV7-2
CASSLASMGNNQPQHF
TGTGCCAGCAGCCTCGCATCTATGGGGAACAATCAGCCCCAGCATTTT
>NA|TRBJ2-7|TRBD1|15|TRBV10-3
CATEVGTGLTYEQYF
TGTGCCACCGAAGTAGGGACAGGCCTAACCTACGAGCAGTACTTC
>NA|TRBJ2-3|NA|15|TRBV9
CASSTAKGSTDTQYF
TGTGCCAGCAGCACCGCGAAGGGGAGCACAGATACGCAGTATTTT
>NA|TRBJ2-7|TRBD1|13|TRBV5-4
CASSPGQGSEQYF
TGTGCCAGCAGCCCCGGACAGGGCAGCGAGCAGTACTTC
>NA|TRBJ2-5|NA|16|TRBV15
CATSRDLASAIETQYF
TGTGCCACCAGCAGAGATCTGGCTAGCGCCATCGAGACCCAGTACTTC
>NA|TRBJ1-1|NA|12|TRBV3-1/TRBV3-2
CASSRLNTEAFF
TGTGCCAGCAGCCGGTTGAACACTGAAGCTTTCTTT
>NA|TRBJ1-5|TRBD1|18|TRBV6-2/TRBV6-3
CASSYSGTGRFSNQPQHF
TGTGCCAGCAGTTACTCCGGGACAGGGAGGTTTAGCAATCAGCCCCAGCATTTT
>NA|TRBJ1-1|NA|17|TRBV13
CASSPNRAPVGNTEAFF
TGTGCCAGCAGCCCAAATCGGGCCCCCGTGGGGAACACTGAAGCTTTCTTT
>NA|TRBJ1-1|NA|15|TRBV6-5
CASSYDSGRNTEAFF
TGTGCCAGCAGTTACGATTCTGGACGGAACACTGAAGCTTTCTTT
>NA|TRBJ2-5|NA|13|TRBV9
CASSAGTEETQYF
TGTGCCAGCAGCGCCGGGACTGAAGAGACCCAGTACTTC
>NA|TRBJ2-3|TRBD2|15|TRBV6-6
CASNLGTSLTDTQYF
TGTGCCAGCAACCTGGGGACTAGCTTAACAGATACGCAGTATTTT
>NA|TRBJ2-7|NA|11|TRBV7-6
CASSPFLGQYF
TGTGCCAGCAGCCCGTTTCTTGGGCAGTACTTC
>NA|TRBJ1-5|NA|13|TRBV10-2
CASRVNSNQPQHF
TGCGCCAGCAGGGTTAATAGCAATCAGCCCCAGCATTTT
>NA|TRBJ2-1|NA|14|TRBV5-4
CASSLTGAPNEQFF
TGTGCCAGCAGCTTGACAGGAGCCCCCAATGAGCAGTTCTTC
>NA|TRBJ2-1|NA|17|TRBV13
CASSHPAGVHSYNEQFF
TGTGCCAGCAGCCACCCCGCAGGGGTACACTCCTACAATGAGCAGTTCTTC